Presented here are 7 T cell receptor beta chains from one specimen sequenced in a study of T cell repertoires in cytomegalovirus infection. TCRdb passed the reads through MiXCR, listing each CDR3 protein once. Counted here are 200,000 to 250,000 distinct CDR3 sequences, about 23% occurring once; the ten biggest clones make up around a sixth. Material for sequencing was CD8+ T cells from PBMCs. These receptors were taken from a human donor in good health (CMV status not recorded). Some clones in this sample may be carry-over from other donors' samples.

This clonotype was seen many times. This chain links TRBV12-3 or TRBV12-4 with TRBJ1-5; possibly TRBD1 for D (6 bases). The CDR3 covers 15 residues. V lost 6 bases, J lost 5 bases, and 17 bases lay in between. CDR3 bases: TGTGCCAGCAGCACAGGGTTAAGGGTTGATCAGCCCCAGCATTTT. Its protein is CASSTGLRVDQPQHF.

The sample holds a few counts of this clonotype. The CDR3 DNA reads as TGTGCCAGCAGTGACAGCCAGGGGTCCTACAATGAGCAGTTCTTC. Protein product: CASSDSQGSYNEQFF. The chain combines TRBV2 with TRBJ2-1, with TRBD1 as a possible D gene (6 bases). This CDR3 contains 15 residues. Per the germline V gene, CDR1 is SNHLY and CDR2 is FYNNEI. With 3 bases removed from V and 1 base from J, the gap between germline ends came to 10 bases.

This clonotype was recorded at least ten times. J is TRBJ1-1 and V is TRBV2, with no clear D. Germline V gene sequence: CDR1 SNHLY, CDR2 FYNNEI. There are 13 residues in the CDR3. V lost 6 bases and J 0 bases, leaving 8 bases between the germline ends. CDR3 in amino acids: CASRPVMNTEAFF. For the CDR3, the DNA is TGTGCCAGCAGACCAGTGATGAACACTGAAGCTTTCTTT.

This clonotype has just a few counts. This chain joins TRBV13 and TRBJ2-3; TRBD2 matches 8 bases. With V trimmed by 5 bases and J by 0 bases, 7 bases remained unmatched. CDR1 is PRHDT and CDR2 is FYEKMQ in the germline V gene (reference sequence). The CDR3 is made up of 16 amino acids. Here the CDR3 reads CASSILAGSSTDTQYF. The CDR3 DNA reads TGTGCCAGCAGCATCTTAGCGGGGTCTAGCACAGATACGCAGTATTTT.

This clonotype was seen repeatedly, ten times or more. The J gene is TRBJ2-7, the V gene TRBV11-1; 8 bases fit TRBD2. The CDR3 covers 15 residues. The V segment lost 0 bases and the J segment 0 bases; nucleotides outside the gene matches: 1. Germline V gives CDR1 SGHAT, CDR2 FQDESV (reference sequence). The CDR3 reads CASSLASGSSYEQYF. The CDR3 bases are TGTGCCAGCAGCTTAGCGAGCGGGAGCTCCTACGAGCAGTACTTC.

The chain combines TRBV12-3 or TRBV12-4 with TRBJ1-3; D call uncertain. The V and J ends lost 3 bases and 0 bases respectively, with 9 bases between them. The CDR3 length is 15 residues. The CDR3 coding sequence is TGTGCCAGCAGTTTTGACGGCTACTCTGGAAACACCATATATTTT. Residues: CASSFDGYSGNTIYF.

This clonotype was observed at least ten times. This rearrangement joins TRBV4-2 to TRBJ2-1, with 7 bases aligning to TRBD2. There are 16 residues in the CDR3. The germline gives CDR1 LGHNA, CDR2 YNFKEQ. V was clipped by 4 bases and J by 7 bases; unmatched bases: 13. The CDR3 sequence: CASSPESGVGVNEQFF. The CDR3 nucleotides read TGTGCCAGCAGCCCGGAAAGCGGGGTAGGGGTAAATGAGCAGTTCTTC.